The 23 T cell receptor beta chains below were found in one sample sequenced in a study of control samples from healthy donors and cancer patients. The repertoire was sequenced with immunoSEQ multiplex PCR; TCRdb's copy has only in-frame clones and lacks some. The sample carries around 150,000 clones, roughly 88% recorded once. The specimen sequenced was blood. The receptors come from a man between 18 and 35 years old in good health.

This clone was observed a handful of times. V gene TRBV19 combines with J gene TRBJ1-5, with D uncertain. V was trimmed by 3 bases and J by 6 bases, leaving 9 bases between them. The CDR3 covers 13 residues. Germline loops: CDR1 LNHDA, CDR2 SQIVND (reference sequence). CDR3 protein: CASSIRGTQPQHF. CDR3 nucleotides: TGTGCCAGTAGTATCCGGGGTACTCAGCCCCAGCATTTT.

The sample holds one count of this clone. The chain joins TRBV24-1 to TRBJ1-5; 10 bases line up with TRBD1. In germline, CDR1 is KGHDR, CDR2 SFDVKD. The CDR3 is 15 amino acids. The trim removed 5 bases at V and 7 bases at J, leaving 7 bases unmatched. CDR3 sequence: CATSGAGTGVQPQHF. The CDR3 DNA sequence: TGTGCCACCAGTGGCGCCGGGACAGGGGTACAGCCCCAGCATTTT.

This chain's CDR3 is CSAWGDEQYF. CDR3 coding DNA: TGCAGTGCATGGGGCGACGAGCAGTACTTC. The rearrangement uses TRBV20-1 and TRBJ2-7, with TRBD1 as a possible D gene (5 bases). The germline V gene encodes CDR1 DFQATT and CDR2 SNEGSKA (reference sequence). This CDR3 comprises 10 residues. V shed 6 bases and J shed 5 bases, with 8 bases lying between them.

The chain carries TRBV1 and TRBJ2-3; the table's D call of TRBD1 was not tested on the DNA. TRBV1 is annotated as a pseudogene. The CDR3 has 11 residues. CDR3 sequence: CTRNTGTTQYF. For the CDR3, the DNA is TGCACCAGGAACACAGGGACTACGCAGTATTTT.

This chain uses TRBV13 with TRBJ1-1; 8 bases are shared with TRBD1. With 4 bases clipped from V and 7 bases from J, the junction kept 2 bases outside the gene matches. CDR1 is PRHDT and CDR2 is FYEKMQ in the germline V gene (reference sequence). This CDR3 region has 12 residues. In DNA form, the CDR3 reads TGTGCCAGCAGCTCCGGGACAGGTGAAGCTTTCTTT. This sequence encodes CASSSGTGEAFF.

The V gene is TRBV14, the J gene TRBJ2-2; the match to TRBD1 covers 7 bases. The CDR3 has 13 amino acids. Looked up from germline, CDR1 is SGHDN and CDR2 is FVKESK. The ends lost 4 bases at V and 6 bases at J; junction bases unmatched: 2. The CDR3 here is CASSPRGPGELFF. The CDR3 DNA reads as TGTGCCAGCAGCCCAAGGGGGCCCGGGGAGCTGTTTTTT. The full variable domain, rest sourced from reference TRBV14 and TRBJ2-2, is EAGVTQFPSHSVIEKGQTVTLRCDPISGHDNLYWYRRVMGKEIKFLLHFVKESKQDESGMPNNRFLAERTGGTYSTLKVQPAELEDSGVYFCASSPRGPGELFFGEGSRLTVL.

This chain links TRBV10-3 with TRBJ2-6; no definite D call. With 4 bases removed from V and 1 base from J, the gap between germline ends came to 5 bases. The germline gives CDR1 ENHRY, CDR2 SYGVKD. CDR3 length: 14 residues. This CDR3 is CAISVASGANVLTF. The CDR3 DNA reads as TGTGCCATCAGTGTGGCTTCTGGGGCCAACGTCCTGACTTTC.

CDR3 in amino acids: CASARGETYNEQFF. As DNA, the CDR3 is TGTGCCAGCGCCCGGGGGGAGACCTACAATGAGCAGTTCTTC. V and J are TRBV6-5 and TRBJ2-1; TRBD2 matches 7 bases. Germline CDR1 MNHEY, CDR2 SVGAGI. CDR3 length: 14 amino acids. The V segment lost 8 bases and the J segment 2 bases; nucleotides outside the gene matches: 6.

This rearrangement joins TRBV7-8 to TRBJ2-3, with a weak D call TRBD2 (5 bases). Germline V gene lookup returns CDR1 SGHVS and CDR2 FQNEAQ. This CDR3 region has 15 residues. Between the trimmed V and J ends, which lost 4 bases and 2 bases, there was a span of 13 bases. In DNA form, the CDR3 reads TGTGCCAGCAGCTCTCGGGGAGACCTCACAGATACGCAGTATTTT. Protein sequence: CASSSRGDLTDTQYF.

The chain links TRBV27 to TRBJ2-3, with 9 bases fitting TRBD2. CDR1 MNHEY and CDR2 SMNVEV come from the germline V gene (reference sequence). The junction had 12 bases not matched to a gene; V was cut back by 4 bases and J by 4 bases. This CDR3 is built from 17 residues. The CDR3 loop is CASSSKVAGASPDTQYF. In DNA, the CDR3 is TGTGCCAGCAGTTCAAAAGTAGCGGGGGCCTCACCAGATACGCAGTATTTT.

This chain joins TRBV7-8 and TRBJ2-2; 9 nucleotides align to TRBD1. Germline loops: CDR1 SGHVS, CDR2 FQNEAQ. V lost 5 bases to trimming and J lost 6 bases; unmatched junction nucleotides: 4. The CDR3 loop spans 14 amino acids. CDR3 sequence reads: CASSLTGGSGELFF. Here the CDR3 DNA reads TGTGCCAGCAGCCTCACAGGGGGCTCCGGGGAGCTGTTTTTT.

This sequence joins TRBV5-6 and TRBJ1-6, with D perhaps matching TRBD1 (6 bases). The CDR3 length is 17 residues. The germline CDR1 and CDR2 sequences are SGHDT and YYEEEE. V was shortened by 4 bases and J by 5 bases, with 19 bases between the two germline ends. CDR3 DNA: TGTGCCAGCAGCCGGGGTGGGGCAGGGGTAGATAATTCACCCCTCCACTTT. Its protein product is CASSRGGAGVDNSPLHF.

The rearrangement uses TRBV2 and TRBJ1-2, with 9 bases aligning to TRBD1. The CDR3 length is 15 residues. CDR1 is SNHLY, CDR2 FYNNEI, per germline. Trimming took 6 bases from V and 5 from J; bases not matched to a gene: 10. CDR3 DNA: TGTGCCAGCAGGGTACAGGGGGCGGTTGGGTATGGCTACACCTTC. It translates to CASRVQGAVGYGYTF.

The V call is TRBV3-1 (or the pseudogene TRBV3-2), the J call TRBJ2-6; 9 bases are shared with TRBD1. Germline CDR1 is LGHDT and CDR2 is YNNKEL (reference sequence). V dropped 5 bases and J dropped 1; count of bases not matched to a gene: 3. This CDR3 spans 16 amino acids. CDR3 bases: TGTGCCAGCAGCTCCGGGACAGGGTCTGGGGCCAACGTCCTGACTTTC. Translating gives CASSSGTGSGANVLTF.

The CDR3 bases are TGTGCCAGCAGCTTAAGGCGGACTAGCGTGGAGACCCAGTACTTC. Translating it yields CASSLRRTSVETQYF. V and J are TRBV7-3 and TRBJ2-5; 9 bases map to TRBD2. CDR1 and CDR2 from the germline V gene are SGHTA and FQGTGA. V lost 1 base, J lost 5 bases, and 5 bases stayed unmatched. This CDR3 region has 15 residues.

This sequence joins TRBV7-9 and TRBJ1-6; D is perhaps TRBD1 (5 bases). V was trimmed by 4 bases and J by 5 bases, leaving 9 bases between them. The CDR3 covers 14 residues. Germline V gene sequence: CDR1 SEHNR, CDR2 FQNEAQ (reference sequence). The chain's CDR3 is CASSSGEDNSPLHF. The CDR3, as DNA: TGTGCCAGCAGCTCGGGGGAGGATAATTCACCCCTCCACTTT.

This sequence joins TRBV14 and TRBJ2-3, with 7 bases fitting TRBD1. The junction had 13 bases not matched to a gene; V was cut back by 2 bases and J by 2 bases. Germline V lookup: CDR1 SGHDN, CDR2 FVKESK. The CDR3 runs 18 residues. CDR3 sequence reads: CASSQYWNDREFTDTQYF. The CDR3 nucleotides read TGTGCCAGCAGCCAATACTGGAACGACAGGGAGTTCACAGATACGCAGTATTTT. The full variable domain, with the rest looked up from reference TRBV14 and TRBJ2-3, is EAGVTQFPSHSVIEKGQTVTLRCDPISGHDNLYWYRRVMGKEIKFLLHFVKESKQDESGMPNNRFLAERTGGTYSTLKVQPAELEDSGVYFCASSQYWNDREFTDTQYFGPGTRLTVL.

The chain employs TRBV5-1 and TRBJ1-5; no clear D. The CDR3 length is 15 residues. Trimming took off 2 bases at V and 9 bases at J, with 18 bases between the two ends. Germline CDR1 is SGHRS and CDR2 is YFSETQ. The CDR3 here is CASSFRAGTGWPQHF. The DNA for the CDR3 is TGCGCCAGCAGCTTTCGGGCCGGTACCGGGTGGCCCCAGCATTTT.

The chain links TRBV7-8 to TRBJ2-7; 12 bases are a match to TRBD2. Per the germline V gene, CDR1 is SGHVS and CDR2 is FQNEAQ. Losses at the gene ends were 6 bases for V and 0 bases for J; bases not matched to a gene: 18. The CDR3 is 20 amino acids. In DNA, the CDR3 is TGTGCCAGCAGTCAGACCTTAACTAGCGGGGGGCACGGGAGCTCCTACGAGCAGTACTTC. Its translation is CASSQTLTSGGHGSSYEQYF.

Here the CDR3 DNA reads TGTGCCAGCAGCCCGAGCCTCCTGGGGCCGGAGGGGTACTTC. It codes for CASSPSLLGPEGYF. The chain links TRBV3-1 (or the pseudogene TRBV3-2) to TRBJ2-7; D possibly corresponds to TRBD2 (6 bases). The ends were cut back, 4 bases at V and 12 bases at J, with 22 bases in the middle. CDR3 length equals 14 residues. In germline, CDR1 is LGHDT, CDR2 YNNKEL (reference sequence).

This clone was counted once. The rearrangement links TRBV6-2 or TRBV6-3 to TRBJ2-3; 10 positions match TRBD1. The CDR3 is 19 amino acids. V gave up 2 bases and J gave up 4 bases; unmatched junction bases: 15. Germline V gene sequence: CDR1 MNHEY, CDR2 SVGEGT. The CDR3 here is CASSYPGTGVSSMPDTQYF. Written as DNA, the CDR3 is TGTGCCAGCAGTTACCCCGGGACAGGGGTATCCTCCATGCCAGATACGCAGTATTTT.

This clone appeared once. In DNA, the CDR3 is TGTGCCATCAGTGAGGGGGGGCGGGAGACCCAGTACTTC. It yields the protein CAISEGGRETQYF. The chain joins TRBV10-3 to TRBJ2-5, with D possibly called TRBD1 or TRBD2 (6 bases each). V was trimmed by 2 bases and J by 5 bases, leaving 9 bases between them. The germline V gene has CDR1 ENHRY and CDR2 SYGVKD. The CDR3 has 13 residues.

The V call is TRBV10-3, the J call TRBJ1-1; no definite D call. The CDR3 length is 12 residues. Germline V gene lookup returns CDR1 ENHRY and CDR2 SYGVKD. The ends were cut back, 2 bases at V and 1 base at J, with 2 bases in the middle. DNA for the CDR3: TGTGCCATCAGTGAGAGGAACACTGAAGCTTTCTTT. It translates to CAISERNTEAFF.